This T cell receptor (beta chain) is from a study of cytomegalovirus exposure and HLA in healthy donors. It was with 60 Vbeta and 13 Jbeta primers that the PCR ran. Profiled with immunoSEQ multiplex PCR; TCRdb holds only in-frame clones, not every one. Among roughly 110,000 clones, roughly 72% were seen once, and the ten largest hold around 4.2%. Trimming removed 1 base from V and 7 bases from J, with 14 bases in between. The V gene's germline CDR1 is LGHNA and CDR2 YNFKEQ. This CDR3 is built from 15 residues. Sequencing was done on a sample of PBMCs. This chain uses TRBV4-2 with TRBJ1-3; D is uncertain. The receptor comes from a woman aged 40 to 49 in good health and CMV-seropositive. CDR3 sequence (DNA): TGTGCCAGCAGCCAAGGAAGCGGGGATTTGAACACCATATATTTT. Its translation is CASSQGSGDLNTIYF.